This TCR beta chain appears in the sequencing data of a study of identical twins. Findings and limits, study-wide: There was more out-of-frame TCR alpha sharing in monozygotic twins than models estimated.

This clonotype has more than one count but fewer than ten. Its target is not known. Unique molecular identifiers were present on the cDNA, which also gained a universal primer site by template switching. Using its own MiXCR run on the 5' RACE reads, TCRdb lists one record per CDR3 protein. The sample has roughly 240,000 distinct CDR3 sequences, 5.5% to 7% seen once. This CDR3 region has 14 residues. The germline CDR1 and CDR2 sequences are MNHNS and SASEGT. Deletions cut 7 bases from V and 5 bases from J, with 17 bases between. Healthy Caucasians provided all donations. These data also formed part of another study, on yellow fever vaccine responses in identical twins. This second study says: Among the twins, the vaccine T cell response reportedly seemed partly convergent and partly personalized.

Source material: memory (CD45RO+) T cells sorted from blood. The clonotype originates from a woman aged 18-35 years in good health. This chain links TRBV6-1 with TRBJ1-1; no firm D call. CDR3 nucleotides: TGTGCCAGCACCCTCAAAGAAGGGCGGACTGAAGCTTTCTTT. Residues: CASTLKEGRTEAFF.